These 17 T cell receptor beta chains came from one sample sequenced in a study of OX40 agonist ivuxolimab in advanced cancers. The assay was immunoSEQ multiplex PCR, and TCRdb's table has in-frame clones only and misses some. The sample contains under 70,000 clones, 75% to 90% of which appear only once. The source was CD4+ or CD8+ T cells sorted from blood, collected in a trial of the OX40 agonist ivuxolimab. These receptor sequences come from an adult with an advanced solid tumor such as melanoma, head and neck, liver or kidney cancer.

This clone showed up just a few times. V and J are TRBV11-2 and TRBJ2-4, with D unclear. V shed 4 bases and J shed 7 bases, with 17 bases lying between them. There are 15 residues in the CDR3. In germline, CDR1 is SGHAT, CDR2 FQNNGV. CDR3 amino acids: CASSSIRFSSNIQYF. CDR3 sequence (DNA): TGTGCCAGCAGCTCCATCCGGTTCTCATCCAACATTCAGTACTTC.

CDR3: CASSYPDTAEAFF. DNA for the CDR3: TGTGCCAGCAGTTACCCGGACACTGCTGAAGCTTTCTTT. This rearrangement joins TRBV6-6 to TRBJ1-1; D might be TRBD1 (5 bases). The CDR3 extends over 13 amino acids. Germline V gives CDR1 MNHNY, CDR2 SVGAGI (reference sequence). With 2 bases removed from V and 6 bases from J, the gap between germline ends came to 10 bases.

The V and J genes are TRBV5-1 and TRBJ1-6; no clear D gene. Germline CDR1 reads SGHRS; CDR2 reads YFSETQ. Trimming shortened V by 8 bases and J by 0 bases, and 9 bases separated the two germline ends. The CDR3 is made up of 14 amino acids. The CDR3 reads CASQRSSYNSPLHF. The CDR3 nucleotides read TGCGCCAGTCAGCGGAGCTCCTATAATTCACCCCTCCACTTT.

The chain combines TRBV18 with TRBJ1-1; D not certain. This CDR3 has 15 amino acids. The V end was cut by 2 bases, the J end by 0 bases, with 10 bases between. Germline values: CDR1 KGHSH, CDR2 LQKENI. The CDR3 DNA sequence: TGTGCCAGCTCACCATTAGCGGACTTGAACACTGAAGCTTTCTTT. Translated: CASSPLADLNTEAFF.

The V call is TRBV7-2, the J call TRBJ2-2, with D hard to call. Trimming pared 7 bases from V and 4 bases from J, leaving 13 bases between. The CDR3 has 14 residues. The germline gives CDR1 SGHTA, CDR2 FQGNSA. As DNA, the CDR3 is TGTGCCAGCAACTGGTGGGATATCACCGGGGAGCTGTTTTTT. Protein product: CASNWWDITGELFF. Using reference TRBV7-2 and TRBJ2-2 for the parts outside the CDR3, the full variable domain is GAGVSQSPSNKVTEKGKDVELRCDPISGHTALYWYRQSLGQGLEFLIYFQGNSAPDKSGLPSDRFSAERTGGSVSTLTIQRTQQEDSAVYLCASNWWDITGELFFGEGSRLTVL.

The table lists this clone with a few counts. This chain connects TRBV19 to TRBJ1-6; 8 bases align to TRBD1. The CDR3 consists of 13 residues. V was clipped by 6 bases and J by 9 bases; unmatched bases: 4. Germline V gene sequence: CDR1 LNHDA, CDR2 SQIVND (reference sequence). The CDR3 nucleotides read TGTGCCAGTAGGGACAGGGACGGTTCACCCCTCCACTTT. It yields the protein CASRDRDGSPLHF.

This rearrangement joins TRBV27 to TRBJ2-5; D might be TRBD2 (6 bases). Per the germline V gene, CDR1 is MNHEY and CDR2 is SMNVEV (reference sequence). The CDR3 contains 13 residues. Trimming left V 8 bases short and J 5 bases short, with 15 bases between. The CDR3 reads CASGRGAGETQYF. The CDR3 nucleotides are TGTGCCAGCGGCCGAGGGGCGGGGGAGACCCAGTACTTC.

The chain employs TRBV12-5 and TRBJ1-2; no clear D gene. This CDR3 has 14 residues. Trimming cost V 6 bases and J 4 bases, with 15 bases left between them. Per the germline V gene, CDR1 is LGHNT and CDR2 is FRNRAP. CDR3 sequence: CASGRRSGSYGYTF. In nucleotides, the CDR3 is TGTGCTAGTGGCCGACGTTCAGGATCCTATGGCTACACCTTC.

The chain combines TRBV10-3 with TRBJ1-5; D possibly corresponds to TRBD1 (5 bases). The germline V gene has CDR1 ENHRY and CDR2 SYGVKD. The V gene lost 2 bases and the J gene lost 6 bases, with 17 bases spanning the gap. The CDR3 runs 16 residues. CDR3 sequence reads: CAISEGGLGEGQPQHF. CDR3 DNA: TGTGCCATCAGTGAGGGGGGTTTGGGAGAAGGTCAGCCCCAGCATTTT.

The chain is built from TRBV27 and TRBJ1-4; TRBD1 agrees at 9 bases. V gave up 2 bases and J gave up 4 bases; unmatched junction bases: 2. The CDR3 is 15 residues long. Germline V gene data show CDR1 as MNHEY and CDR2 as SMNVEV (reference sequence). The CDR3 DNA follows: TGTGCCAGCAGTTTACAGGGACAGGGTAATGAAAAACTGTTTTTT. Its protein is CASSLQGQGNEKLFF.

The J gene is TRBJ2-7, the V gene TRBV7-2, with D hard to call. Trimming left V 5 bases short and J 4 bases short, with 9 bases between. The CDR3 sequence is 12 residues long. Germline assignment: CDR1 SGHTA and CDR2 FQGNSA. This CDR3 is CASSPNWYEQYF. CDR3 DNA sequence: TGTGCCAGCAGCCCAAACTGGTACGAGCAGTACTTC.

This clone was detected once. This rearrangement joins TRBV6-6 to TRBJ1-4; D possibly corresponds to TRBD1 (5 bases). Germline loops: CDR1 MNHNY, CDR2 SVGAGI (reference sequence). Trimming stripped 5 bases from V and 7 bases from J, with 11 bases between. The CDR3 length is 13 residues. The CDR3: CASSGGASEKLFF. In DNA, the CDR3 is TGTGCCAGCAGTGGCGGGGCAAGTGAAAAACTGTTTTTT.

On this clone itself: Other DNA variants within this sample encode the same CDR3. The V gene is TRBV7-3, the J gene TRBJ1-1; D remains unclear. The CDR3 has 13 amino acids. Looked up from germline, CDR1 is SGHTA and CDR2 is FQGTGA. V gave up 1 base and J gave up 1 base, with 4 bases separating them. CDR3 DNA: TGTGCCAGCAGCTTAAATAGGAACACTGAAGCTTTCTTT. Amino acid sequence: CASSLNRNTEAFF.

This chain connects TRBV7-2 to TRBJ1-1, with 10 positions matching TRBD1. Germline values: CDR1 SGHTA, CDR2 FQGNSA. Trimming at V came to 4 bases and at J to 1 base, leaving 3 bases not matched to a gene. The CDR3 runs to 15 residues. The CDR3 reads CASSSRTGGNTEAFF. CDR3 coding DNA: TGTGCCAGCAGCTCCCGGACAGGGGGGAACACTGAAGCTTTCTTT.

This clone turned up a few times. For the CDR3, the DNA is TGTGCCAGTAGTCGGGGAAACATTCAGTACTTC. Protein product: CASSRGNIQYF. The rearrangement joins TRBV19 to TRBJ2-4, with a weak D call TRBD2 (5 bases). Germline CDR1 is LNHDA and CDR2 is SQIVND (reference sequence). This CDR3 has 11 amino acids. V lost 5 bases to trimming and J lost 6 bases, with 5 bases between them.

This chain connects TRBV18 to TRBJ2-3; no reliable D call. The CDR3 is 15 amino acids. Per germline, CDR1 KGHSH and CDR2 LQKENI. Trimming stripped 0 bases from V and 0 bases from J, with 7 bases between. The CDR3 is CASSPPTRSTDTQYF. CDR3 DNA: TGTGCCAGCTCACCACCGACCAGAAGCACAGATACGCAGTATTTT.

The chain links TRBV5-1 to TRBJ2-5; weak D call: TRBD2 (5 bases). There are 14 residues in the CDR3. Between the trimmed V and J ends, which lost 2 bases and 1 base, there was a span of 9 bases. The V gene's germline CDR1 is SGHRS and CDR2 YFSETQ. For the CDR3, the DNA is TGCGCCAGCAGCTTACTAGACATCCAAGAGACCCAGTACTTC. Translation: CASSLLDIQETQYF.